Detailed here is one T cell receptor (beta chain). Its antigen is not known. These data originate in a study of OX40 agonist ivuxolimab in advanced cancers. Study-level background: Of the patients, three showed partial responses, one with hepatocellular carcinoma and two with cutaneous melanoma.

The V gene's germline CDR1 is SGHTA and CDR2 FQGNSA. This CDR3 contains 15 residues. The germline V and J ends were trimmed by 1 base and 6 bases, with 15 bases remaining between them. Systemic immunosuppression or autoimmune disease history was grounds to exclude patients. The assay was immunoSEQ multiplex PCR, and TCRdb's table has in-frame clones only and misses some. The table has more than 65,000 clones, roughly 82% seen once. Regarding the study as a whole: The average count of expanded clones was higher among CD8+ T cells than among CD4+. Part of the nonresponder group also had normalized T-cell clonal expansion that was low.

The clonotype originates from an adult with an advanced solid tumor such as melanoma, head and neck, liver or kidney cancer. The chain is built from TRBV7-2 and TRBJ1-2; D call uncertain. The specimen was CD4+ or CD8+ T cells sorted from blood, collected in a trial of the OX40 agonist ivuxolimab. Here the CDR3 DNA reads TGTGCCAGCAGCTTAGTGGTGGGCCCCGGACATGGCTACACCTTC. This translates into CASSLVVGPGHGYTF. The full variable domain, with the rest looked up from reference TRBV7-2 and TRBJ1-2, is GAGVSQSPSNKVTEKGKDVELRCDPISGHTALYWYRQSLGQGLEFLIYFQGNSAPDKSGLPSDRFSAERTGGSVSTLTIQRTQQEDSAVYLCASSLVVGPGHGYTFGSGTRLTVV.